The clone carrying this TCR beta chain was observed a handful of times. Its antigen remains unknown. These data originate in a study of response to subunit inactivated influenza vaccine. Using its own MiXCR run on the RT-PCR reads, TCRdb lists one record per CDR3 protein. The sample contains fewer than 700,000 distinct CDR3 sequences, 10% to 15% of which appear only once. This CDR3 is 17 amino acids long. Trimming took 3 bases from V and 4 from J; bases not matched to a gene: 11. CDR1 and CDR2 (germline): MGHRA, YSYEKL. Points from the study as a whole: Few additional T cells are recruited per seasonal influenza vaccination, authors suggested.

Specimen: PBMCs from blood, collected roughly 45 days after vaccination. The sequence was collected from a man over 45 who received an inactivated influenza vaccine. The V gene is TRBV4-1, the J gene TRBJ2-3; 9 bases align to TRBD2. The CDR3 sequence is CASSHNLAGASSDTQYF. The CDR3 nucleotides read TGCGCCAGCAGCCACAACTTAGCGGGGGCGTCGTCAGATACGCAGTATTTT.